Detailed here is one T cell receptor (beta chain). Its antigen target is currently unknown. Base qualities are missing; no much larger clone stands one base away. Ophthalmopathy patients were characterized by moderately to severely active disease, a Clinical Activity Score of at least 3, a NOSPECS grade of at least 4, and a disease duration under 3 months. Patients were excluded if they had other autoimmune diseases, uncontrolled infections, pregnancy or lactation. Diagnosis relied on clinical symptoms, serum thyroxine, TRAb, thyroid ultrasound and orbital computed tomography. Using Ficoll-Paque density gradient centrifugation, PBMCs were isolated from 8.5 to 10 ml of fresh peripheral blood. Total RNA was extracted using Trizol reagent, and RNA quality was checked on an Agilent 2100 Bioanalyzer. The data were taken from a study of Graves' ophthalmopathy and Graves' hyperthyroidism (dated 2018 in TCRdb). Study-level background: Peripheral blood samples were taken at the time of initial diagnosis, before any treatment was given. The study used signatures of the TCR beta repertoire to tell Graves' ophthalmopathy apart from Graves' hyperthyroidism and to predict which patients would progress to ophthalmopathy. In total, 135 blood samples were TCR-sequenced: 40 to 45 ophthalmopathy, around 75 hyperthyroidism and some 17 hyperthyroidism-to-ophthalmopathy patients. To explore V-J signatures distinguishing ophthalmopathy from hyperthyroidism, a discovery set of approximately 100 patients (roughly 45 ophthalmopathy, roughly 56 stable hyperthyroidism) was enrolled. An independent validation cohort comprised about 20 hyperthyroidism patients and roughly 15 patients who later progressed from hyperthyroidism to ophthalmopathy. In a handful of hyperthyroidism patients, the T-cell repertoire of thyroid tissue was compared with the T-cell repertoire of blood. Following sampling, methimazole starting at 30 mg daily was administered to hyperthyroidism patients, and high-dose intravenous methylprednisolone was administered to ophthalmopathy patients.

CDR1 and CDR2, per the germline V gene (reference sequence), are LNHNV and YYDKDF. V trim: 9 bases; J trim: 7 bases; unmatched bases: 14. The CDR3 covers 14 residues, taking in both the cysteine and the phenylalanine. Only the CDR3 part of the read is kept: 42 bases, read in frame from the first base. Points the paper makes about the study in general: In validation, the model predicted ophthalmopathy progression with over 60% sensitivity and approximately 75% specificity; some 13 predicted patients were CT-confirmed with GO in a median of about 7.1 months. In cross-validation, the 13-signature model distinguished ophthalmopathy from stable hyperthyroidism with about 87% sensitivity and approximately 81% specificity, and in the test set the corresponding values were roughly 80% and 76%. Most of the expanded thyroid clonotypes with a frequency above 0.001 were also detected in blood, and it was suggested that the thyroid immune response may be reflected by blood repertoires. Sample size was not statistically predetermined, and group allocation was not concealed from the investigators.

For repertoire sequencing, TCR beta CDR3 regions were amplified from RNA transcripts. HTBI primers and the Qiagen OneStep RT-PCR kit were used in a first-round RT-PCR, which was followed by a second-round multiplex PCR, size selection and purification. Libraries were sequenced paired-end with 100 bp reads on an Illumina HiSeq2000. The paper's data handling went like this. SOAPnuke was used for read processing, and reads with adapters, uncalled bases, a mean Phred below 15, or no exact constant-primer or identifier match were discarded. COPE v1.2.5 was used to merge the high-quality paired reads. Each unique nucleotide sequence was treated as a clonotype, and MiTCR v1.1 was used to align the clonotypes to the IMGT TRB V, D and J references. The analysis was limited to V-J combinations with a frequency above 0.0001, which together covered over 99% of the repertoires. For each V-J combination, a TCR clonal expansion and chaos score was defined as the ratio of F50 clonal expansion to chaos observed in the TCRdist matrix. Welch's t-statistics and random forest were used to reduce the features to 10 to 15 V-J combinations, which were then used as input to a naive Bayes classifier. The similarity between thyroid and blood repertoires was quantified using the Morisita-Horn index. TCRdb redid the processing of the public reads, applying fastp at Q25 and MiXCR, and retained in-frame beta chains. Here each entry gathers all rows of one CDR3 protein and keeps the most common genes and DNA. The V and J calls were determined by TCRdb, not by the authors. The table for this sample lists about 700,000 distinct CDR3 sequences; over 40% of them were counted only once. The ten largest clonotypes hold 2.5% to 3.5% of the sample.

Sequenced input: peripheral blood. This clonotype was obtained from an adult man with Graves' ophthalmopathy. The rearrangement combines TRBV15 with TRBJ1-2; 7 bases in the junction line up with TRBD1. The CDR3 protein sequence reads: CATRRPGGTSGYTF. The nucleotides read TGTGCCACGAGGAGGCCAGGGGGAACGTCTGGCTACACCTTC.